A selection of T cell receptor beta chains follows, all from one sample in a study of OX40 agonist ivuxolimab in advanced cancers. Method: immunoSEQ multiplex PCR; TCRdb's copy keeps in-frame clones and lacks some. This sample has 50,000 to 70,000 clones, with around four fifths found just once. The specimen was CD4+ or CD8+ T cells sorted from blood, collected in a trial of the OX40 agonist ivuxolimab. The source is an adult with an advanced solid tumor such as melanoma, head and neck, liver or kidney cancer. Both conserved end residues are part of each CDR3. D genes are given only for firm matches. Where a row states a size, it is once, few, many or the class of an expanded clone; other rows omit it.

>.|.|TRBV18|TRBJ2-3
CASSPPRGADTQYF
TGTGCCAGCTCACCACCGAGGGGGGCAGATACGCAGTATTTT
>TRBD1|.|TRBV7-9|TRBJ1-2
CASSIQGDYGYTF
TGTGCCAGCAGCATACAGGGGGACTATGGCTACACCTTC
>.|.|TRBV5-1|TRBJ2-5
CASSRDPPTGTETQYF
TGCGCCAGCAGCCGCGACCCACCGACAGGGACTGAGACCCAGTACTTC
>.|.|TRBV15|TRBJ2-5
CATSRQGGETQYF
TGTGCCACCAGCAGACAGGGGGGGGAGACCCAGTACTTC
>.|.|TRBV5-6|TRBJ2-7
CASEVAKQGEQYF
TGTGCCAGCGAGGTAGCTAAGCAGGGCGAGCAGTACTTC
>.|.|TRBV5-3|TRBJ2-2
CARSLTGPTGELFF
TGTGCCAGAAGCTTGACCGGGCCCACCGGGGAGCTGTTTTTT
>.|.|TRBV18|TRBJ1-2
CASSPEGRLANYGYTF
TGTGCCAGCTCACCAGAGGGACGATTGGCTAACTATGGCTACACCTTC
>TRBD2|once|TRBV18|TRBJ2-1
CASSPPDRRRGSGSSYNEQFF
TGTGCCAGCTCGCCACCTGACAGGCGAAGGGGTAGCGGGAGCTCCTACAATGAGCAGTTCTTC
>.|.|TRBV6-5|TRBJ1-3
CASSYSAAGNTIYF
TGTGCCAGCAGTTACTCCGCTGCCGGAAACACCATATATTTT
>.|.|TRBV30|TRBJ2-3
CAWSGRRVTDTQYF
TGTGCCTGGAGTGGACGGCGGGTCACAGATACGCAGTATTTT
>.|.|TRBV7-2|TRBJ1-3
CASSRSSGNTIYF
TGTGCCAGCAGCAGAAGCTCTGGAAACACCATATATTTT
>.|few|TRBV5-6|TRBJ1-1
CASSLVGRPEAFF
TGTGCCAGCAGCTTGGTCGGACGCCCTGAAGCTTTCTTT
>.|.|TRBV29-1|TRBJ2-3
CSVRPPGRSTDTQYF
TGCAGCGTTCGGCCGCCGGGTCGGAGCACAGATACGCAGTATTTT
>TRBD1|.|TRBV19|TRBJ2-7
CASSIRPGQPYEQYF
TGTGCCAGTAGTATTCGTCCGGGACAGCCCTACGAGCAGTACTTC
>.|.|TRBV4-3|TRBJ1-4
CASSQDFPGAGEKLFF
TGCGCCAGCAGCCAAGATTTCCCGGGGGCGGGGGAAAAACTGTTTTTT
>TRBD1|.|TRBV18|TRBJ1-2
CASSPTGGINNYGYTF
TGTGCCAGCTCACCTACAGGGGGCATTAATAACTATGGCTACACCTTC
>TRBD2|.|TRBV29-1|TRBJ2-7
CSVDKLAGRFYEQYF
TGCAGCGTGGATAAGCTAGCGGGGAGATTCTACGAGCAGTACTTC
>.|.|TRBV30|TRBJ1-3
CAWRGISGNTIYF
TGTGCCTGGAGAGGCATCTCTGGAAACACCATATATTTT
>.|.|TRBV7-2|TRBJ2-5
CASSFQAGALRETQYF
TGTGCCAGCAGCTTCCAGGCGGGTGCTCTGCGGGAGACCCAGTACTTC
>TRBD1|.|TRBV7-9|TRBJ2-3
CASSLGGQGASDTQYF
TGTGCCAGCAGCTTAGGAGGACAGGGGGCATCAGATACGCAGTATTTT
>.|.|TRBV6-1|TRBJ2-7
CASSERSYEQYF
TGTGCCAGCAGCGAACGATCCTACGAGCAGTACTTC
>.|.|TRBV11-2|TRBJ2-3
CASSPPPTAPHTQYF
TGTGCCAGCAGCCCGCCGCCGACAGCCCCCCATACGCAGTATTTT
>TRBD2|.|TRBV6-1|TRBJ2-7
CASSLLAGGPYEQYF
TGTGCCAGCAGCCTACTAGCGGGAGGGCCCTACGAGCAGTACTTC
>TRBD1|.|TRBV6-6|TRBJ2-7
CASTLQGAGYEQYF
TGTGCCAGCACTTTACAGGGGGCTGGGTACGAGCAGTACTTC
>TRBD1|.|TRBV5-4|TRBJ2-7
CASSPGTVSYEQYF
TGTGCCAGCAGCCCTGGGACAGTCTCCTACGAGCAGTACTTC
>.|.|TRBV15|TRBJ2-2
CATSRGRRNTGELFF
TGTGCCACCAGCAGGGGGCGGCGGAACACCGGGGAGCTGTTTTTT
>.|once|TRBV19|TRBJ2-1
CASRGPAGDEQFF
TGTGCCAGTAGGGGTCCCGCCGGCGATGAGCAGTTCTTC
>.|few|TRBV18|TRBJ1-5
CASSPDSNQPQHF
TGTGCCAGCTCACCGGACAGCAATCAGCCCCAGCATTTT
>.|.|TRBV10-3|TRBJ1-5
CAISLGNSNQPQHF
TGTGCCATCAGTCTCGGGAATAGCAATCAGCCCCAGCATTTT
>TRBD2|.|TRBV19|TRBJ2-1
CASSILQRGSVREQFF
TGTGCCAGTAGTATCCTCCAGCGGGGGTCCGTGCGGGAGCAGTTCTTC
>.|.|TRBV7-2|TRBJ2-7
CASSFNSGLFYEQYF
TGTGCCAGCAGCTTTAATAGCGGACTCTTCTACGAGCAGTACTTC
>.|.|TRBV6-6|TRBJ2-5
CASLRDEQETQYF
TGTGCCAGCCTCCGGGACGAACAAGAGACCCAGTACTTC
>TRBD1|.|TRBV5-6|TRBJ2-2
CASSSDRGHRYTGELFF
TGTGCCAGCAGCTCCGACAGGGGGCATCGGTACACCGGGGAGCTGTTTTTT
>TRBD1|.|TRBV27|TRBJ1-5
CASSLSGTGGNQPQHF
TGTGCCAGCAGTTTATCTGGGACAGGGGGCAATCAGCCCCAGCATTTT
>.|.|TRBV4-3|TRBJ2-7
CASSQVRSGEQYF
TGCGCCAGCAGCCAAGTGAGGTCGGGCGAGCAGTACTTC
>TRBD2|.|TRBV15|TRBJ2-7
CATSRPLAAGSYEQYF
TGTGCCACCAGCAGACCTCTAGCGGCAGGGTCCTACGAGCAGTACTTC
>.|.|TRBV11-3|TRBJ2-3
CASSPNLGSLTDTQYF
TGTGCCAGCAGCCCTAATCTCGGGTCCCTCACAGATACGCAGTATTTT
>TRBD1|.|TRBV7-2|TRBJ1-2
CASSFGGGGGYTF
TGTGCCAGCAGCTTCGGAGGGGGCGGAGGCTACACCTTC
>.|.|TRBV14|TRBJ2-1
CASSQSATIGVYNEQFF
TGTGCCAGCAGCCAGAGCGCAACAATCGGGGTATACAATGAGCAGTTCTTC
>.|.|TRBV2|TRBJ2-5
CASSSDSSSIGTQYF
TGTGCCAGCAGTTCGGACAGCTCCTCCATAGGGACCCAGTACTTC
>.|once|TRBV4-3|TRBJ2-5
CASSQQATRGTQYF
TGCGCCAGCAGCCAACAAGCGACGAGGGGGACCCAGTACTTC
>.|.|TRBV5-6|TRBJ2-7
CASSPGPGWAYEQYF
TGTGCCAGCAGCCCTGGACCGGGGTGGGCTTACGAGCAGTACTTC
>.|.|TRBV5-4|TRBJ2-3
CAGGAHGTDTQYF
TGTGCCGGGGGGGCGCATGGCACAGATACGCAGTATTTT
>.|.|TRBV7-2|TRBJ2-7
CASSPGGGSFEQYF
TGTGCCAGCAGCCCAGGGGGCGGGAGCTTCGAGCAGTACTTC
>.|.|TRBV7-9|TRBJ1-2
CASSLGLSGTSNYGYTF
TGTGCCAGCAGCTTAGGTTTATCCGGGACCTCTAACTATGGCTACACCTTC